Listed below are T cell receptor beta chains from one sample, sequenced in a study of CD4+ T cells in melanoma. Libraries were prepared by immunoSEQ multiplex PCR; TCRdb keeps only in-frame clonotypes and omits some of them. Found here are around 130,000 clones, over 90% of them singletons; the top ten hold 1.5% to 1.7%. Receptors were obtained from a human donor with melanoma. The CDR3 runs from the conserved cysteine through the conserved F or W. The order of the fields is clone size, V gene, J gene, D gene, CDR3 protein, CDR3 DNA. A D gene is named only where the DNA matches it firmly. Not all rows give a size; the values are once, few, many and, for expanded clones, a class.

clone size: .; V gene: TRBV5-1; J gene: TRBJ1-1; D gene: .; CDR3 protein: CASSLEGSTEAFF; CDR3 DNA: TGCGCCAGCAGCTTAGAGGGATCCACTGAAGCTTTCTTT
clone size: .; V gene: TRBV29-1; J gene: TRBJ2-7; D gene: .; CDR3 protein: CSVVSATTYEQYF; CDR3 DNA: TGCAGCGTTGTCTCAGCGACGACCTACGAGCAGTACTTC
clone size: .; V gene: TRBV19; J gene: TRBJ1-2; D gene: TRBD1; CDR3 protein: CASSTMAEGANYGYTF; CDR3 DNA: TGTGCCAGTAGTACGATGGCCGAGGGGGCGAACTATGGCTACACCTTC
clone size: .; V gene: TRBV13; J gene: TRBJ1-1; D gene: .; CDR3 protein: CASSSPGHGNTEAFF; CDR3 DNA: TGTGCCAGCAGCAGCCCGGGACACGGGAACACTGAAGCTTTCTTT
clone size: .; V gene: TRBV13; J gene: TRBJ2-1; D gene: .; CDR3 protein: CASSLRREQFF; CDR3 DNA: TGTGCCAGCAGCCTAAGGAGGGAGCAGTTCTTC
clone size: .; V gene: TRBV30; J gene: TRBJ2-1; D gene: TRBD2; CDR3 protein: CAWSVLGTSASYNEQFF; CDR3 DNA: TGTGCCTGGAGTGTATTGGGGACTAGCGCCTCCTACAATGAGCAGTTCTTC
clone size: .; V gene: TRBV25-1; J gene: TRBJ2-3; D gene: .; CDR3 protein: CASSDRVDRHTDTQYF; CDR3 DNA: TGTGCCAGCAGTGACCGAGTTGATAGACACACAGATACGCAGTATTTT
clone size: .; V gene: TRBV5-1; J gene: TRBJ2-4; D gene: TRBD2; CDR3 protein: CASSAPGGEDIQYF; CDR3 DNA: TGCGCCAGCAGCGCCCCGGGGGGGGAGGACATTCAGTACTTC
clone size: .; V gene: TRBV5-4; J gene: TRBJ2-2; D gene: .; CDR3 protein: CASSPRDGELFF; CDR3 DNA: TGTGCCAGCAGCCCGCGAGACGGGGAGCTGTTTTTT
clone size: .; V gene: TRBV18; J gene: TRBJ1-5; D gene: .; CDR3 protein: CASSPQGNNQPQHF; CDR3 DNA: TGTGCCAGCTCACCACAGGGGAACAATCAGCCCCAGCATTTT
clone size: .; V gene: TRBV5-1; J gene: TRBJ1-3; D gene: .; CDR3 protein: CASSLANSGNTIYF; CDR3 DNA: TGCGCCAGCAGCTTGGCCAACTCTGGAAACACCATATATTTT
clone size: .; V gene: TRBV6-5; J gene: TRBJ1-3; D gene: .; CDR3 protein: CASSYMRSGNTIYF; CDR3 DNA: TGTGCCAGCAGTTACATGCGCTCTGGAAACACCATATATTTT
clone size: .; V gene: TRBV30; J gene: TRBJ2-5; D gene: .; CDR3 protein: CAWSRQDGTQYF; CDR3 DNA: TGTGCCTGGAGTCGACAGGATGGGACCCAGTACTTC
clone size: .; V gene: TRBV5-1; J gene: TRBJ1-2; D gene: TRBD1; CDR3 protein: CASAHDPGTGGAYGYTF; CDR3 DNA: TGCGCCAGCGCTCACGACCCGGGGACAGGGGGCGCCTATGGCTACACCTTC
clone size: once; V gene: TRBV5-6; J gene: TRBJ2-4; D gene: .; CDR3 protein: CASSFGRYIQYF; CDR3 DNA: TGTGCCAGCAGCTTCGGACGATACATTCAGTACTTC
clone size: .; V gene: TRBV5-1; J gene: TRBJ2-2; D gene: .; CDR3 protein: CASSLGAVANTGELFF; CDR3 DNA: TGCGCCAGCAGCTTAGGAGCGGTCGCGAACACCGGGGAGCTGTTTTTT
clone size: .; V gene: TRBV2; J gene: TRBJ2-3; D gene: TRBD1; CDR3 protein: CASSDRGQSTDTQYF; CDR3 DNA: TGTGCCAGCAGTGATCGGGGACAGTCTACAGATACGCAGTATTTT
clone size: .; V gene: TRBV19; J gene: TRBJ1-5; D gene: .; CDR3 protein: CASSETGPYSNQPQHF; CDR3 DNA: TGTGCCAGTAGCGAAACGGGGCCCTATAGCAATCAGCCCCAGCATTTT
clone size: .; V gene: TRBV7-9; J gene: TRBJ2-3; D gene: TRBD2; CDR3 protein: CASSSRTSRSTDTQYF; CDR3 DNA: TGTGCCAGCAGCTCCAGGACTAGCCGTAGCACAGATACGCAGTATTTT
clone size: .; V gene: TRBV5-1; J gene: TRBJ2-7; D gene: .; CDR3 protein: CASSPQDSGEQYF; CDR3 DNA: TGCGCCAGCAGCCCGCAGGACAGCGGCGAGCAGTACTTC
clone size: .; V gene: TRBV2; J gene: TRBJ1-5; D gene: .; CDR3 protein: CASSPASAGNQPQHF; CDR3 DNA: TGTGCCAGCAGTCCCGCCTCGGCCGGCAATCAGCCCCAGCATTTT
clone size: .; V gene: TRBV19; J gene: TRBJ2-1; D gene: TRBD2; CDR3 protein: CASSIQRGNNEQFF; CDR3 DNA: TGTGCCAGTAGTATCCAGCGGGGAAACAATGAGCAGTTCTTC
clone size: .; V gene: TRBV9; J gene: TRBJ1-1; D gene: .; CDR3 protein: CASRTEWGEAFF; CDR3 DNA: TGTGCCAGCAGAACCGAGTGGGGTGAAGCTTTCTTT
clone size: .; V gene: TRBV7-3; J gene: TRBJ2-3; D gene: TRBD1; CDR3 protein: CASSLTGTGGDTQYF; CDR3 DNA: TGTGCCAGCAGCTTAACGGGGACAGGAGGAGATACGCAGTATTTT
clone size: .; V gene: TRBV6-6; J gene: TRBJ2-1; D gene: .; CDR3 protein: CASSPASYEQFF; CDR3 DNA: TGTGCCAGCAGTCCTGCCAGCTATGAGCAGTTCTTC
clone size: .; V gene: TRBV18; J gene: TRBJ2-5; D gene: .; CDR3 protein: CASSPPGYQETQYF; CDR3 DNA: TGTGCCAGCTCACCACCGGGGTACCAAGAGACCCAGTACTTC
clone size: .; V gene: TRBV2; J gene: TRBJ1-4; D gene: .; CDR3 protein: CASSEARAPNRRNEKLFF; CDR3 DNA: TGTGCCAGCAGTGAAGCGCGGGCCCCGAACAGGCGTAATGAAAAACTGTTTTTT
clone size: .; V gene: TRBV5-1; J gene: TRBJ2-2; D gene: .; CDR3 protein: CASSSRTDGGELFF; CDR3 DNA: TGCGCCAGCAGCTCCCGGACTGATGGCGGGGAGCTGTTTTTT
clone size: .; V gene: TRBV19; J gene: TRBJ2-1; D gene: .; CDR3 protein: CATPPHEQFF; CDR3 DNA: TGTGCCACCCCTCCCCATGAGCAGTTCTTC
clone size: .; V gene: TRBV25-1; J gene: TRBJ1-2; D gene: .; CDR3 protein: CASSAPNRGGYTF; CDR3 DNA: TGTGCCAGCAGTGCTCCGAACCGGGGGGGCTACACCTTC
clone size: .; V gene: TRBV6-4; J gene: TRBJ1-2; D gene: .; CDR3 protein: CASSEGQGGGGYTF; CDR3 DNA: TGTGCCAGCAGTGAGGGGCAGGGCGGTGGTGGCTACACCTTC
clone size: .; V gene: TRBV4-1; J gene: TRBJ1-6; D gene: .; CDR3 protein: CASSQDAVEDSPLHF; CDR3 DNA: TGCGCCAGCAGCCAAGATGCAGTAGAGGATTCACCCCTCCACTTT
clone size: once; V gene: TRBV6-5; J gene: TRBJ1-2; D gene: .; CDR3 protein: CASSYRGGGYTF; CDR3 DNA: TGTGCCAGCAGTTACAGGGGGGGCGGCTACACCTTC
clone size: .; V gene: TRBV11-2; J gene: TRBJ1-1; D gene: .; CDR3 protein: CASMHDRDNTEAFF; CDR3 DNA: TGTGCCAGCATGCATGACAGAGATAACACTGAAGCTTTCTTT
clone size: .; V gene: TRBV5-6; J gene: TRBJ1-6; D gene: .; CDR3 protein: CASSLVGSYNSPLHF; CDR3 DNA: TGTGCCAGCAGCTTGGTAGGGTCCTATAATTCACCCCTCCACTTT
clone size: .; V gene: TRBV6-5; J gene: TRBJ2-7; D gene: TRBD2; CDR3 protein: CASTSGGILYEQYF; CDR3 DNA: TGTGCCAGCACCTCGGGGGGGATCCTCTACGAGCAGTACTTC
clone size: .; V gene: TRBV5-1; J gene: TRBJ1-1; D gene: .; CDR3 protein: CASSGGNTEAFF; CDR3 DNA: TGCGCCAGCAGCGGAGGTAACACTGAAGCTTTCTTT
clone size: .; V gene: TRBV5-8; J gene: TRBJ1-6; D gene: .; CDR3 protein: CASSLGGTNSPLHF; CDR3 DNA: TGTGCCAGCAGCTTGGGTGGGACTAATTCACCCCTCCACTTT
clone size: .; V gene: TRBV6-5; J gene: TRBJ2-7; D gene: .; CDR3 protein: CASSYEGGLGEQYF; CDR3 DNA: TGTGCCAGCAGTTACGAAGGGGGGCTGGGAGAGCAGTACTTC
clone size: once; V gene: TRBV7-3; J gene: TRBJ2-6; D gene: .; CDR3 protein: CASSPNGFWSGANVLTF; CDR3 DNA: TGTGCCAGCAGCCCAAACGGTTTTTGGTCTGGGGCCAACGTCCTGACTTTC
clone size: .; V gene: TRBV18; J gene: TRBJ2-2; D gene: .; CDR3 protein: CASSLSPTSNTGELFF; CDR3 DNA: TGTGCCAGCTCACTGTCACCGACTTCGAACACCGGGGAGCTGTTTTTT